These 16 T cell receptor beta chains came from one sample sequenced in a study of type 1 regulatory T cells. TCRdb reanalysed the reads using MiXCR and keeps one entry per CDR3 protein. The table shows 20,000 to 25,000 distinct CDR3 sequences, with approximately 51% occurring only once. No antigen has been assigned to these receptors. The specimen sequenced was cultured T cells, either the whole culture or a sorted T cell fraction (not recorded which). These receptors were collected from a human donor in good health.

This clonotype was observed a handful of times. V is TRBV10-3 and J is TRBJ2-3; D is tentatively TRBD1 or TRBD2 (5 bases each). Trimming removed 7 bases from V and 4 bases from J, with 12 bases in between. There are 13 residues in the CDR3. CDR1 and CDR2 (germline): ENHRY, SYGVKD. In nucleotides, the CDR3 is TGTGCCATCACCCAGGGAGTCTCAGATACGCAGTATTTT. Protein sequence: CAITQGVSDTQYF.

The rearrangement uses TRBV7-2 and TRBJ2-3; 8 positions match TRBD2. Germline V gene data show CDR1 as SGHTA and CDR2 as FQGNSA. With 4 bases clipped from V and 6 bases from J, the junction kept 18 bases outside the gene matches. The CDR3 spans 18 residues. The CDR3 DNA reads as TGTGCCAGCAGCTACACCGGGACTAGAATCGTGGGCCGGGATACGCAGTATTTT. Protein product: CASSYTGTRIVGRDTQYF.

The rearrangement joins TRBV20-1 to TRBJ2-1; D may be TRBD2 (6 bases). With 4 bases removed from V and 9 bases from J, the gap between germline ends came to 16 bases. CDR1 and CDR2 from the germline V gene are DFQATT and SNEGSKA (reference sequence). This CDR3 contains 13 residues. CDR3 region: CSATHLVGGEQFF. The CDR3 nucleotides read TGCAGTGCTACTCACCTGGTGGGGGGTGAGCAGTTCTTC.

This clonotype was observed a handful of times. The chain links TRBV4-2 to TRBJ2-7; D possibly corresponds to TRBD2 (6 bases). The CDR3 totals 21 residues. Trimming removed 2 bases from V and 0 bases from J, with 29 bases in between. Germline V gene sequence: CDR1 LGHNA, CDR2 YNFKEQ. The CDR3 is CASSQRASGPTGLRSSYEQYF. DNA for the CDR3: TGTGCCAGCAGCCAACGCGCCTCGGGCCCAACGGGACTCCGAAGCTCCTACGAGCAGTACTTC.

Sample share makes this clonotype medium-sized. V is TRBV9 and J is TRBJ2-1; a possible D gene is TRBD1 (6 bases). Germline values: CDR1 SGDLS, CDR2 YYNGEE. The V and J ends lost 0 bases and 3 bases respectively, with 13 bases between them. The CDR3 covers 16 residues. The CDR3 nucleotides are TGTGCCAGCAGCGTAGCACAGGGAGCCAACTACAATGAGCAGTTCTTC. Translation gives CASSVAQGANYNEQFF.

The J gene is TRBJ2-1, the V gene TRBV12-3 or TRBV12-4, with D tentatively TRBD1 (7 bases). The CDR3 runs to 16 residues. V was clipped by 2 bases and J by 7 bases, with 18 bases between them. CDR3: CASSLPGATGLNEQFF. CDR3 bases: TGTGCCAGCAGTTTACCGGGAGCGACAGGGCTGAATGAGCAGTTCTTC.

This chain connects TRBV2 to TRBJ1-2; tentative D call: TRBD1 (6 bases). CDR1 and CDR2 from the germline V gene are SNHLY and FYNNEI. The V end lost 4 bases, the J end lost 2 bases, and 8 bases lay between the germline ends. This CDR3 comprises 13 residues. CDR3: CASSGGGNYGYTF. The CDR3 DNA is TGTGCCAGCAGTGGAGGGGGAAACTATGGCTACACCTTC.

This clonotype came up a few times. The chain recombines TRBV3-1 with TRBJ2-7; D is perhaps TRBD1 (5 bases). V dropped 3 bases and J dropped 7 bases, with 13 bases sitting between them. Germline lookup yields CDR1 LGHDT and CDR2 YNNKEL (reference sequence). This CDR3 region has 13 residues. The CDR3 DNA is TGTGCCAGCAGCCACGGACAAGGCCGGGAGCAGTACTTC. This sequence encodes CASSHGQGREQYF.

V and J are TRBV7-9 and TRBJ2-1, with 8 bases matching TRBD2. V was clipped by 6 bases and J by 9 bases; unmatched bases: 4. In germline, CDR1 is SEHNR, CDR2 FQNEAQ (reference sequence). The CDR3 runs to 12 residues. The CDR3 reads CASSGGGSEQFF. CDR3 in DNA: TGTGCCAGCAGTGGCGGGGGGAGTGAGCAGTTCTTC.

The genes are TRBV12-3 or TRBV12-4 and TRBJ1-3, with TRBD1 as a possible D gene (5 bases). The V gene lost 8 bases and the J gene lost 4 bases, with 15 bases spanning the gap. This CDR3 is built from 14 residues. CDR3 amino acids: CASRGQGAGNTIYF. CDR3 bases: TGTGCCAGCCGTGGGCAGGGTGCAGGAAACACCATATATTTT.

This clonotype was observed once. The V and J genes are TRBV20-1 and TRBJ2-3; 7 bases match TRBD2. Unmatched junction bases numbered 13, after V lost 5 bases and J lost 5 bases. From germline, CDR1 is DFQATT and CDR2 SNEGSKA (reference sequence). The CDR3 sequence is 15 residues long. CDR3 residues: CSARPGGGGRDTQYF. In nucleotides, the CDR3 is TGCAGTGCTCGGCCAGGTGGGGGAGGGAGAGATACGCAGTATTTT.

V and J are TRBV27 and TRBJ2-7; 9 positions agree with TRBD1. The length of the CDR3 is 15 residues. With V trimmed by 0 bases and J by 2 bases, 2 bases remained unmatched. Germline CDR1 is MNHEY and CDR2 is SMNVEV (reference sequence). The CDR3 loop is CASSLSTGGPYEQYF. CDR3 DNA sequence: TGTGCCAGCAGTTTATCCACAGGGGGCCCCTACGAGCAGTACTTC.

The chain couples TRBV7-2 to TRBJ2-7, with 8 positions matching TRBD2. V lost 5 bases and J lost 2; bases outside the gene matches: 14. CDR1 is SGHTA and CDR2 is FQGNSA in the germline V gene. This CDR3 has 17 residues. DNA for the CDR3: TGTGCCAGCAGCATACTAACGGCCAGCGGGGGAACCTACGAGCAGTACTTC. Translated: CASSILTASGGTYEQYF.

V is TRBV20-1 and J is TRBJ2-3; perhaps D is TRBD1 or TRBD2 (5 bases each). The CDR3 contains 13 residues. V lost 2 bases, J lost 1 base, and 7 bases lay in between. Germline values: CDR1 DFQATT, CDR2 SNEGSKA (reference sequence). The CDR3 loop reads CSARRGGTDTQYF. In DNA, the CDR3 is TGCAGTGCTAGACGGGGCGGCACAGATACGCAGTATTTT.

This clonotype is medium-sized (0.01 to 0.1%) by share. The chain is built from TRBV6-6 and TRBJ2-1, with no clear D. Trimming stripped 5 bases from V and 0 bases from J, with 11 bases between. CDR1 and CDR2 (germline): MNHNY, SVGAGI (reference sequence). The CDR3 covers 15 residues. Here the CDR3 DNA reads TGTGCCAGCAGTCTAGTTTCCAGCTCCTACAATGAGCAGTTCTTC. This codes for CASSLVSSSYNEQFF.

By share of the sample, this clonotype is medium-sized (0.01 to 0.1%). This sequence joins TRBV7-2 and TRBJ1-5; D is undetermined. The CDR3 is 15 amino acids. CDR1 is SGHTA and CDR2 is FQGNSA in the germline V gene. Trimming took 1 base from V and 1 from J, leaving 8 bases between them. CDR3 bases: TGTGCCAGCAGCTTAGATCGGGCAAGCAATCAGCCCCAGCATTTT. It codes for CASSLDRASNQPQHF.